Each of the 26 T cell receptor beta chains below was sequenced from the same sample in a study of early T cells in non-severe SARS-CoV-2 infection. TCRdb independently ran MiXCR on the 5' RACE reads; one entry per CDR3 protein. Of roughly 61,000 distinct CDR3 sequences in the sample, over 7.5% were seen once. The sequenced material came from whole blood. These receptors originate from an adult who was a healthcare worker with PCR-confirmed SARS-CoV-2 infection or an uninfected control (not recorded which).

This clonotype was detected ten times or more. The chain links TRBV7-2 to TRBJ2-1, with TRBD2 matching over 9 bases. The length of the CDR3 is 15 residues. CDR1 is SGHTA and CDR2 is FQGNSA in the germline V gene. V shed 5 bases and J 5 bases; nucleotides not matched to a gene: 7. CDR3 coding DNA: TGTGCCAGCAGCCGAACTAGCGGGCACAACAATGAGCAGTTCTTC. Protein: CASSRTSGHNNEQFF. Using reference TRBV7-2 and TRBJ2-1 for the parts outside the CDR3, the full variable domain is GAGVSQSPSNKVTEKGKDVELRCDPISGHTALYWYRQSLGQGLEFLIYFQGNSAPDKSGLPSDRFSAERTGGSVSTLTIQRTQQEDSAVYLCASSRTSGHNNEQFFGPGTRLTVL.

V gene TRBV20-1 combines with J gene TRBJ2-5; the D gene is possibly TRBD1 (5 bases). This CDR3 has 11 residues. CDR1 is DFQATT, CDR2 SNEGSKA, per germline (reference sequence). Trimming left V 6 bases short and J 5 bases short, with 10 bases between. CDR3 residues: CSAVDMETQYF. In DNA form, the CDR3 reads TGCAGTGCCGTGGACATGGAGACCCAGTACTTC.

This clonotype has just a few counts. This sequence joins TRBV29-1 and TRBJ2-3; D not certain. This CDR3 is 12 amino acids long. CDR1 and CDR2 from the germline V gene are SQVTM and ANQGSEA. The germline V and J ends were trimmed by 3 bases and 2 bases, with 6 bases remaining between them. The CDR3 loop reads CSVDVITDTQYF. The CDR3 nucleotides are TGCAGCGTTGACGTCATCACAGATACGCAGTATTTT.

The table lists this clonotype with a few counts. The chain links TRBV7-3 to TRBJ2-1; maybe TRBD2 (5 bases). The CDR3 contains 13 residues. Germline CDR1 SGHTA, CDR2 FQGTGA. Deletions cut 2 bases from V and 9 bases from J, with 11 bases between. The CDR3 sequence: CASSLLGRFEQFF. Here the CDR3 DNA reads TGTGCCAGCAGCTTATTGGGGAGATTTGAGCAGTTCTTC.

This clonotype showed up just a few times. The chain has TRBV29-1 and TRBJ2-1; either TRBD1 or TRBD2 may supply D (5 bases each). Trimming removed 4 bases from V and 4 bases from J, with 14 bases in between. Per the germline V gene, CDR1 is SQVTM and CDR2 is ANQGSEA. The CDR3 contains 14 residues. The CDR3 bases are TGCAGCGTTGGGGACCCGCTGGCGTACAATGAGCAGTTCTTC. Its protein product is CSVGDPLAYNEQFF.

This clonotype was detected ten times or more. One junction end disagrees with the germline gene, perhaps due to a read error. V is TRBV5-1 and J is TRBJ2-2; unclear D gene. CDR3 length: 12 residues. Germline CDR1 and CDR2: SGHRS and YFSETQ. Written as DNA, the CDR3 is TGTGCCAGCAGTTTAAACACCGGGGAGCTGTTTTTT. Translating gives CASSLNTGELFF.

This chain connects TRBV5-4 to TRBJ1-6; TRBD1 agrees at 8 bases. The CDR3 is 14 amino acids. The junction had 3 bases not matched to a gene; V was cut back by 0 bases and J by 10 bases. The V gene's germline CDR1 is SGHNT and CDR2 YYREEE (reference sequence). DNA of the CDR3: TGTGCCAGCAGCTTGGAAGACAGGGGATCACCCCTCCACTTT. It specifies CASSLEDRGSPLHF.

This clonotype appeared many times. The chain is built from TRBV6-5 and TRBJ1-3; D gene uncertain. The CDR3 extends over 12 amino acids. CDR1 and CDR2 from the germline V gene are MNHEY and SVGAGI. The V and J ends lost 6 bases and 8 bases respectively, with 11 bases between them. The CDR3 protein is CASSSTEDTIYF. The DNA of the CDR3 is TGTGCCAGCAGCTCGACCGAGGACACCATATATTTT.

J is TRBJ2-7 and V is TRBV20-1; 11 nucleotides agree with TRBD2. The CDR3 is 13 amino acids. Germline CDR1 DFQATT, CDR2 SNEGSKA (reference sequence). The V gene end was trimmed by 6 bases and the J gene end by 2 bases; junction bases not matched to a gene: 3. In DNA, the CDR3 is TGCAGTGCCATAGCGGGAGGGACCTACGAGCAGTACTTC. Protein product: CSAIAGGTYEQYF.

This clonotype was observed at least ten times. CDR3 in amino acids: CASSKSPCGFSYEQYF. The CDR3 coding sequence is TGTGCCAGCAGCAAATCCCCGTGTGGTTTCTCCTACGAGCAGTACTTC. The chain is built from TRBV21-1 and TRBJ2-7. TRBV21-1 is a recognized pseudogene. CDR3 size: 16 residues.

This chain links TRBV12-3 or TRBV12-4 with TRBJ1-5, with a weak D call TRBD1 (6 bases). Trimming took 3 bases from V and 7 from J, leaving 10 bases between them. The CDR3 contains 13 residues. CDR3 nucleotides: TGTGCCAGCAGTTTGGGGGGGGGCCAGCCCCAGCATTTT. It encodes CASSLGGGQPQHF.

The gene calls are TRBV30 and TRBJ2-3, with D hard to call. The germline V gene has CDR1 GTSNPN and CDR2 SVGIG (reference sequence). V lost 0 bases to trimming and J lost 6 bases, with 7 bases between them. This CDR3 spans 12 amino acids. CDR3 residues: CAWSVQSDTQYF. The CDR3 DNA is TGTGCCTGGAGTGTACAGTCGGATACGCAGTATTTT.

There are many counts of this clonotype. The rearrangement joins TRBV10-2 to TRBJ2-1; 8 nucleotides agree with TRBD2. The junction had 3 bases not matched to a gene; V was cut back by 3 bases and J by 2 bases. Germline lookup yields CDR1 WSHSY and CDR2 SAAADI. The CDR3 runs to 15 residues. CDR3 loop: CASSDPGRAYNEQFF. In nucleotides, the CDR3 is TGCGCCAGCAGTGACCCCGGGAGGGCCTACAATGAGCAGTTCTTC.

This clonotype was counted many times. The J gene is TRBJ2-5, the V gene TRBV12-3 or TRBV12-4; a weak D match, TRBD2 (5 bases). V shed 4 bases and J shed 5 bases, with 8 bases lying between them. The CDR3 covers 12 residues. The CDR3 sequence is CASSWAGETQYF. The CDR3 DNA is TGTGCCAGCAGTTGGGCGGGCGAGACCCAGTACTTC.

This clonotype was seen only a few times. This sequence joins TRBV6-4 and TRBJ2-3, with 7 bases identical to TRBD2. Germline V lookup: CDR1 MRHNA, CDR2 SNTAGT. The J segment lost 4 bases and the V segment lost 7 bases, leaving 11 bases of the junction unmatched. The length of the CDR3 is 15 residues. CDR3 DNA: TGTGCCAGCACCGGAGGACTAGAAGAATCAGATACGCAGTATTTT. It specifies CASTGGLEESDTQYF.

The chain combines TRBV4-3 with TRBJ2-5; D might be TRBD2 (6 bases). The CDR3 extends over 14 amino acids. Trimming left V 4 bases short and J 4 bases short, with 13 bases between. Germline CDR1 is LGHNA and CDR2 is YSLEER. The CDR3 DNA is TGCGCCAGCAGCCCCCGGGACTCCGGAGAGACCCAGTACTTC. Protein product: CASSPRDSGETQYF.

This clonotype occurred many times. This chain joins TRBV24-1 and TRBJ1-1; no firm D call. The CDR3 has 18 residues. V lost 1 base and J lost 6, with 23 bases in between. From germline, CDR1 is KGHDR and CDR2 SFDVKD. The CDR3 sequence is CATSDLGSTVTTSAEAFF. CDR3 sequence (DNA): TGTGCCACCAGTGATTTAGGGTCGACGGTAACTACTAGCGCTGAAGCTTTCTTT.

The chain has TRBV10-3 and TRBJ2-1; D is unresolved. V was clipped by 7 bases and J by 0 bases, with 4 bases between them. This CDR3 contains 12 residues. The germline V gene encodes CDR1 ENHRY and CDR2 SYGVKD. The CDR3 DNA reads as TGTGCCATCATTAGCTCCTACAATGAGCAGTTCTTC. This encodes CAIISSYNEQFF.

This clonotype has more than one count but fewer than ten. The chain links TRBV5-1 to TRBJ2-1; unclear D gene. Deletions cut 4 bases from V and 7 bases from J, with 15 bases between. Germline V gene data show CDR1 as SGHRS and CDR2 as YFSETQ. The CDR3 sequence is 14 residues long. CDR3 sequence reads: CASSRYPTGNEQFF. In DNA, the CDR3 is TGCGCCAGCAGCCGCTACCCGACCGGGAATGAGCAGTTCTTC.

V usage is TRBV7-6 and J usage is TRBJ1-5, with D maybe TRBD1 (5 bases). The V gene lost 1 base and the J gene lost 3 bases, with 10 bases spanning the gap. This CDR3 has 15 amino acids. CDR1 SGHVS and CDR2 FNYEAQ come from the germline V gene. As DNA, the CDR3 is TGTGCCAGCAGCTTAGGAGCAGGGCCCAATCAGCCCCAGCATTTT. The encoded protein is CASSLGAGPNQPQHF. Complete variable domain (other parts from reference TRBV7-6 and TRBJ1-5): GAGVSQSPRYKVTKRGQDVALRCDPISGHVSLYWYRQALGQGPEFLTYFNYEAQQDKSGLPNDRFSAERPEGSISTLTIQRTEQRDSAMYRCASSLGAGPNQPQHFGDGTRLSIL.

The chain has TRBV12-5 and TRBJ2-5; 10 positions agree with TRBD1. Germline CDR1 LGHNT, CDR2 FRNRAP. The CDR3 extends over 13 amino acids. Trimming removed 5 bases from V and 5 bases from J; junction bases left unmatched: 2. CDR3 sequence: CASGRDRGETQYF. The CDR3 nucleotides read TGTGCTAGTGGTCGGGACAGGGGTGAGACCCAGTACTTC.

This clonotype was detected many times. The chain joins TRBV5-1 to TRBJ2-1; D may be TRBD2 (5 bases). V lost 0 bases and J 9 bases, leaving 13 bases between the germline ends. This CDR3 is 14 amino acids long. Germline loops: CDR1 SGHRS, CDR2 YFSETQ. CDR3 protein: CASSLAEGATEQFF. The CDR3 DNA reads as TGCGCCAGCAGCTTGGCCGAGGGCGCCACTGAGCAGTTCTTC.

This clonotype appeared many times. The genes are TRBV7-2 and TRBJ2-6; D is uncertain. V was cut by 7 bases and J by 0 bases, with 10 bases left in between. Germline values: CDR1 SGHTA, CDR2 FQGNSA. CDR3 length: 15 residues. DNA for the CDR3: TGTGCCAGCAACCCAAGGGCCTCTGGGGCCAACGTCCTGACTTTC. Amino acids: CASNPRASGANVLTF. Full variable domain (rest looked up from reference TRBV7-2 and TRBJ2-6): GAGVSQSPSNKVTEKGKDVELRCDPISGHTALYWYRQSLGQGLEFLIYFQGNSAPDKSGLPSDRFSAERTGGSVSTLTIQRTQQEDSAVYLCASNPRASGANVLTFGAGSRLTVL.

The table lists this clonotype with many counts. The J gene is TRBJ2-1, the V gene TRBV18, with D unresolved. The CDR3 sequence is 12 residues long. Germline V gene data show CDR1 as KGHSH and CDR2 as LQKENI. The V and J ends lost 6 bases and 7 bases respectively, with 10 bases between them. The CDR3 reads CASSLARNEQFF. DNA of the CDR3: TGTGCCAGCTCCTTAGCCCGGAATGAGCAGTTCTTC.

The chain carries TRBV18 and TRBJ2-1; possibly TRBD1 or TRBD2 for D (5 bases each). Germline V gene data show CDR1 as KGHSH and CDR2 as LQKENI. The V end was cut by 2 bases, the J end by 14 bases, with 25 bases between. The CDR3 consists of 16 residues. The CDR3 DNA reads TGTGCCAGCTCACCAGGGACCCCCTCCCTGGTGGTAAGGGAGTTCTTC. Residues: CASSPGTPSLVVREFF.

This clonotype showed up just a few times. The chain's CDR3 is CASSTGLAGGNEQFF. In DNA form, the CDR3 reads TGTGCCAGCAGCACGGGACTAGCGGGAGGCAATGAGCAGTTCTTC. The chain has TRBV5-8 and TRBJ2-1; 15 nucleotides agree with TRBD2. V dropped 4 bases and J dropped 6; count of bases not matched to a gene: 2. Germline V CDR1 and CDR2: SGHTS, YDEGEE. CDR3 size: 15 residues.